The 19 T cell receptor beta chains in this list originate from one sample, sequenced in a study of blood T cells in healthy people across ages. The second PCR ran about 6 to 12 cycles with a sample-barcoded 5' primer and J-beta primers. TCRdb reprocessed the 5' RACE reads with MiXCR, giving one entry per CDR3 protein. The data show some 1,000,000 distinct CDR3 sequences, roughly 24% seen once. The same data also went into a second study, on T cells of mothers and their children.

Sequencing was performed on blood. The receptors here all came from a girl aged 2-10 years in good health.

The rearrangement joins TRBV3-1 to TRBJ1-2, with D maybe TRBD1 (5 bases). The CDR3 has 14 residues. Trimming cost V 0 bases and J 2 bases, with 7 bases left between them. Germline V lookup: CDR1 LGHDT, CDR2 YNNKEL (reference sequence). The CDR3 DNA sequence: TGTGCCAGCAGCCAAGAATGGGGCAACTATGGCTACACCTTC. Protein: CASSQEWGNYGYTF.

The chain combines TRBV18 with TRBJ1-5, with 7 bases fitting TRBD1. This CDR3 is 13 amino acids long. Germline V gives CDR1 KGHSH, CDR2 LQKENI. J lost 5 bases, V lost 5 bases, and 3 bases had no gene match. Here the CDR3 DNA reads TGTGCCAGCTCAGAGGGGGCCTATCAGCCCCAGCATTTT. This sequence encodes CASSEGAYQPQHF.

This chain uses TRBV14 with TRBJ1-1; tentatively, D is TRBD1 (5 bases). The V and J ends lost 0 bases and 0 bases respectively, with 11 bases between them. The CDR3 sequence is 16 residues long. From germline, CDR1 is SGHDN and CDR2 FVKESK. CDR3 nucleotide sequence: TGTGCCAGCAGCCAAGATCAGCCAGGGATGAACACTGAAGCTTTCTTT. Translating it yields CASSQDQPGMNTEAFF.

This clonotype was seen just once. The V and J genes are TRBV5-1 and TRBJ2-5; D is perhaps TRBD2 (6 bases). This CDR3 is 15 amino acids long. The germline V gene encodes CDR1 SGHRS and CDR2 YFSETQ. Trimming stripped 5 bases from V and 1 base from J, with 15 bases between. The CDR3 loop reads CASRERGNSQETQYF. CDR3 in DNA: TGCGCCAGCAGGGAACGCGGGAATTCCCAAGAGACCCAGTACTTC. The whole variable domain, remainder taken from reference TRBV5-1 and TRBJ2-5, is KAGVTQTPRYLIKTRGQQVTLSCSPISGHRSVSWYQQTPGQGLQFLFEYFSETQRNKGNFPGRFSGRQFSNSRSEMNVSTLELGDSALYLCASRERGNSQETQYFGPGTRLLVL.

The chain is built from TRBV29-1 and TRBJ1-4; TRBD1 might be the D (5 bases). This CDR3 has 14 residues. Trimming took off 4 bases at V and 8 bases at J, with 17 bases between the two ends. From germline, CDR1 is SQVTM and CDR2 ANQGSEA. The CDR3 DNA follows: TGCAGCGTTGTTGGCCGGGCGGGGGAAGAAAAACTGTTTTTT. It is translated as CSVVGRAGEEKLFF. Filled out from reference TRBV29-1 and TRBJ1-4, the complete variable domain reads SAVISQKPSRDICQRGTSLTIQCQVDSQVTMMFWYRQQPGQSLTLIATANQGSEATYESGFVIDKFPISRPNLTFSTLTVSNMSPEDSSIYLCSVVGRAGEEKLFFGSGTQLSVL.

V usage is TRBV4-2 and J usage is TRBJ2-7; 7 bases fit TRBD1. The CDR3 is made up of 14 amino acids. The V segment lost 6 bases and the J segment 5 bases; nucleotides outside the gene matches: 10. In germline, CDR1 is LGHNA, CDR2 YNFKEQ. The DNA of the CDR3 is TGTGCCAGCAGTCGTAATCCTCAGGGGGACGAGCAGTACTTC. Its translation: CASSRNPQGDEQYF.

This chain uses TRBV4-2 with TRBJ1-6; D gene unclear. Per the germline V gene, CDR1 is LGHNA and CDR2 is YNFKEQ. This CDR3 comprises 12 residues. Between the trimmed V and J ends, which lost 4 bases and 6 bases, there was a span of 4 bases. The CDR3 spells CASSRPNSPLHF. CDR3 nucleotides: TGTGCCAGCAGCCGACCTAATTCACCCCTCCACTTT.

This clonotype was observed at least ten times. The chain links TRBV20-1 to TRBJ2-5; D unclear. Trimming removed 1 base from V and 5 bases from J, with 14 bases in between. Germline V gene lookup returns CDR1 DFQATT and CDR2 SNEGSKA (reference sequence). This CDR3 has 14 residues. Written as DNA, the CDR3 is TGCAGTGCTAGAGGGATCGGATTTGGGGAGACCCAGTACTTC. Translating gives CSARGIGFGETQYF.

The rearrangement links TRBV4-3 to TRBJ2-1; the D gene could be TRBD1 or TRBD2 (6 bases each). The germline V gene encodes CDR1 LGHNA and CDR2 YSLEER. The CDR3 is made up of 15 amino acids. V was trimmed by 5 bases and J by 2 bases, leaving 13 bases between them. CDR3 region: CASSSHREAYNEQFF. The CDR3 region has the DNA TGCGCCAGCAGCTCCCACAGGGAGGCCTACAATGAGCAGTTCTTC.

The chain is built from TRBV29-1 and TRBJ1-2; 9 bases fit TRBD1. V lost 1 base and J lost 7; bases outside the gene matches: 7. This CDR3 is 14 amino acids long. Germline CDR1 reads SQVTM; CDR2 reads ANQGSEA. CDR3 in DNA: TGCAGCGTTGAAGTAAACAGGGGGCGCGGTGGCTACACCTTC. It codes for CSVEVNRGRGGYTF. Drawing the rest from reference TRBV29-1 and TRBJ1-2, the complete variable domain is SAVISQKPSRDICQRGTSLTIQCQVDSQVTMMFWYRQQPGQSLTLIATANQGSEATYESGFVIDKFPISRPNLTFSTLTVSNMSPEDSSIYLCSVEVNRGRGGYTFGSGTRLTVV.

The chain couples TRBV15 to TRBJ1-2, with D possibly matching TRBD1 (5 bases). CDR3 size: 14 residues. Germline V gene data show CDR1 as LNHNV and CDR2 as YYDKDF (reference sequence). V gave up 0 bases and J gave up 5 bases, with 10 bases separating them. The CDR3 DNA sequence: TGTGCCACCAGCAGAGATCAGGGAGAGTATGGCTACACCTTC. Translation: CATSRDQGEYGYTF.

This clonotype was counted a few times. This chain links TRBV11-3 with TRBJ2-7; D is tentatively TRBD1 or TRBD2 (5 bases each). Per germline, CDR1 SGHNT and CDR2 YENEEA. Deletions cut 5 bases from V and 1 base from J, with 12 bases between. The CDR3 covers 14 residues. As DNA, the CDR3 is TGTGCCAGCAGCGGTACAGGCGGGTCCTACGAGCAGTACTTC. It codes for CASSGTGGSYEQYF.

The rearrangement joins TRBV6-1 to TRBJ2-7; perhaps TRBD1 as D (7 bases). CDR3 size: 16 residues. CDR1 MNHNS and CDR2 SASEGT come from the germline V gene. The germline V and J ends were trimmed by 5 bases and 3 bases, with 20 bases remaining between them. The CDR3 DNA is TGTGCCAGCAGTCCCGCAGGGGGAGGACTCATCTACGAGCAGTACTTC. Protein sequence: CASSPAGGGLIYEQYF.

This clonotype was detected only a few times. The rearrangement links TRBV4-3 to TRBJ1-4, with a possible D match to TRBD1 (5 bases). The germline CDR1 and CDR2 sequences are LGHNA and YSLEER. The CDR3 sequence is 24 residues long. The V end was cut by 1 base, the J end by 0 bases, with 33 bases between. Here the CDR3 reads CASSQGSGSKTGTVVLSTNEKLFF. CDR3 bases: TGCGCCAGCAGCCAAGGTTCAGGATCAAAGACCGGGACGGTAGTCTTGTCAACTAATGAAAAACTGTTTTTT.

This chain uses TRBV2 with TRBJ1-2, with D maybe TRBD1 (5 bases). V shed 8 bases and J shed 4 bases, with 20 bases lying between them. Germline V gene sequence: CDR1 SNHLY, CDR2 FYNNEI. The CDR3 is 15 amino acids. CDR3 coding DNA: TGTGCCAGCCTCCGCTTCGGGGGAGATTTCTATGGCTACACCTTC. Translating it yields CASLRFGGDFYGYTF.

This clonotype occurred a few times. V usage is TRBV4-1 and J usage is TRBJ2-5, with TRBD2 identical over 9 bases. The CDR3 is 15 amino acids. The ends lost 3 bases at V and 11 bases at J; junction bases unmatched: 13. Looked up from germline, CDR1 is MGHRA and CDR2 is YSYEKL. The CDR3, as DNA: TGCGCCAGCAGCCAGCCCATAGCGGGAGTGGAGGAGCAGTACTTC. Amino acids: CASSQPIAGVEEQYF.

The genes are TRBV29-1 and TRBJ2-3; D is unclear. This CDR3 region has 12 residues. Germline CDR1 SQVTM, CDR2 ANQGSEA. V was clipped by 4 bases and J by 5 bases, with 10 bases between them. The CDR3 is CSVAPVGDTQYF. The CDR3 DNA reads TGCAGCGTTGCTCCAGTGGGAGATACGCAGTATTTT.

The DNA of the CDR3 is TGTGCCAGCAGCCCGGCCTTTGGAAGCTCCTACAATGAGCAGTTCTTC. This encodes CASSPAFGSSYNEQFF. J is TRBJ2-1 and V is TRBV9; D is unresolved. Germline V gene data show CDR1 as SGDLS and CDR2 as YYNGEE. CDR3 length: 16 amino acids. The V end lost 4 bases, the J end lost 0 bases, and 14 bases lay between the germline ends. The full variable domain, in which reference TRBV9 and TRBJ2-1 provide the parts outside the CDR3, is DSGVTQTPKHLITATGQRVTLRCSPRSGDLSVYWYQQSLDQGLQFLIQYYNGEERAKGNILERFSAQQFPDLHSELNLSSLELGDSALYFCASSPAFGSSYNEQFFGPGTRLTVL.

In this sample, this clonotype turned up a few times. The chain uses TRBV3-1 and TRBJ2-5; possible D gene TRBD1, 6 bases. With the DNA end fitting TRBJ2-7 better, the J assignment may be wrong. This CDR3 comprises 13 residues. The germline V gene has CDR1 LGHDT and CDR2 YNNKEL (reference sequence). This chain's CDR3 is CASSQQGNYEQYF. As DNA, the CDR3 is TGTGCCAGCAGCCAACAGGGGAACTACGAGCAGTACTTC.